These T cell receptor beta chains were read from a single sample in a study of shared clonotypes between healthy human individuals. Profiling relied on immunoSEQ multiplex PCR, and the TCRdb table lists in-frame clones only, not all of them. The sample has 950,000 to 1,300,000 clones; 65% to 75% are singletons. Sequencing input: memory CD4+ T cells sorted from blood. Receptors originate from a man younger than 30 in good health. CDR3s include the opening cysteine and the closing phenylalanine or tryptophan. Each record gives: clone size, J gene, V gene, D gene, CDR3 DNA, CDR3 protein. A D gene is named only where the DNA matches it firmly. Part of the rows lack a size; the others show once, few, many or a class for expanded clones.

clone_size: once
j_call: TRBJ1-2
v_call: TRBV6-6
d_call: NA
cdr3_nt: TGTGCCAGCAGTTACTCCTCGAAGGCTGTCAACTATGGCTACACCTTC
cdr3_aa: CASSYSSKAVNYGYTF

clone_size: NA
j_call: TRBJ1-6
v_call: TRBV25-1
d_call: NA
cdr3_nt: TGTGCCAGCAGTGAAAACCTTTCCCATAATTCACCCCTCCACTTT
cdr3_aa: CASSENLSHNSPLHF

clone_size: NA
j_call: TRBJ1-3
v_call: TRBV4-2
d_call: TRBD1
cdr3_nt: TGTGCCAGCAGCCAGGGGACAGGGGGAGCGTTGGGAAACACCATATATTTT
cdr3_aa: CASSQGTGGALGNTIYF

clone_size: NA
j_call: TRBJ2-7
v_call: TRBV9
d_call: TRBD2
cdr3_nt: TGTGCCAGCAGTCCTACCGGGACTAGCGGAGAAGGTCCGTACTTC
cdr3_aa: CASSPTGTSGEGPYF

clone_size: NA
j_call: TRBJ2-3
v_call: TRBV5-1
d_call: TRBD2
cdr3_nt: TGCGCCAGCAGCTTGGTGGGACTAGCGGGGGGTAGAACAGATACGCAGTATTTT
cdr3_aa: CASSLVGLAGGRTDTQYF

clone_size: NA
j_call: TRBJ2-3
v_call: TRBV5-1
d_call: TRBD1
cdr3_nt: TGCGCCAGCAGCTTGTTGGGACAGGGGATGGATACGCAGTATTTT
cdr3_aa: CASSLLGQGMDTQYF

clone_size: NA
j_call: TRBJ2-5
v_call: TRBV7-2
d_call: NA
cdr3_nt: TGTGCCAGCAGCTTTACACAAGAGACCCAGTACTTC
cdr3_aa: CASSFTQETQYF

clone_size: few
j_call: TRBJ1-4
v_call: TRBV5-1
d_call: NA
cdr3_nt: TGCGCCAGCAGCCCCGGGCCTAATGAAAAACTGTTTTTT
cdr3_aa: CASSPGPNEKLFF

clone_size: NA
j_call: TRBJ1-2
v_call: TRBV5-1
d_call: TRBD1
cdr3_nt: TGCGCCAGCAGCAGATCCGGGACAGATGGCTACACCTTC
cdr3_aa: CASSRSGTDGYTF

clone_size: NA
j_call: TRBJ2-7
v_call: TRBV6-5
d_call: NA
cdr3_nt: TGTGCCAGCAGTTCCTCAACCGGAGCCTACGAGCAGTACTTC
cdr3_aa: CASSSSTGAYEQYF

clone_size: NA
j_call: TRBJ1-1
v_call: TRBV9
d_call: NA
cdr3_nt: TGTGCCAGCAGCGTGGCCCCGAACACTGAAGCTTTCTTT
cdr3_aa: CASSVAPNTEAFF

clone_size: once
j_call: TRBJ2-3
v_call: TRBV6-1
d_call: NA
cdr3_nt: TGTGCCAGCACTGTTTCGGGGTATCGCGATACGCAGTATTTT
cdr3_aa: CASTVSGYRDTQYF

clone_size: few
j_call: TRBJ1-2
v_call: TRBV30
d_call: TRBD1
cdr3_nt: TGTGCCTGGGACGACAGGGGACTTGGCTACACCTTC
cdr3_aa: CAWDDRGLGYTF

clone_size: NA
j_call: TRBJ1-3
v_call: TRBV10-1
d_call: NA
cdr3_nt: TGCGCCCGACCGAGGCGAAGACTGATGCCCTCTGGAAACACCATATATTTT
cdr3_aa: CARPRRRLMPSGNTIYF

clone_size: NA
j_call: TRBJ2-3
v_call: TRBV4-3
d_call: TRBD2
cdr3_nt: TGCGCCAGCAGCCTCCGTGCTAGCGGGAGCACAGATACGCAGTATTTT
cdr3_aa: CASSLRASGSTDTQYF

clone_size: NA
j_call: TRBJ2-1
v_call: TRBV9
d_call: TRBD2
cdr3_nt: TGTGCCAGCAGCGTAGGGGCGGGAGGGCCCTACAATGAGCAGTTCTTC
cdr3_aa: CASSVGAGGPYNEQFF

clone_size: NA
j_call: TRBJ2-7
v_call: TRBV28
d_call: TRBD1
cdr3_nt: TGTGCCAGCAGCTCACAGGGGAAAAACTCCTACGAGCAGTACTTC
cdr3_aa: CASSSQGKNSYEQYF